The 31 T cell receptor beta chains below come from one sample, sequenced in a study of a mutant IDH1 vaccine in newly diagnosed glioma. The method was immunoSEQ multiplex PCR; TCRdb's version includes in-frame clones alone and lacks a portion of them. The top ten clones hold 5.3% of a sample with approximately 37,000 clones, roughly 80% of them seen once. The time point was: week 23, last vaccination. A 20-mer mutant IDH1 peptide at 300 ug was injected subcutaneously with topical imiquimod. No antigen has been identified for these receptors. The sequences come from PBMCs, collected from a glioma patient whose treatment included an IDH1 peptide vaccine. Every receptor here comes from a man between 45 and 60 years old with glioma.

This chain joins TRBV2 and TRBJ2-3; no clear D gene. Germline CDR1 SNHLY, CDR2 FYNNEI. The CDR3 is 18 amino acids. Between the trimmed V and J ends, which lost 0 bases and 3 bases, there was a span of 19 bases. CDR3 sequence reads: CASSEALDWRKRTDTQYF. In nucleotides, the CDR3 is TGTGCCAGCAGTGAAGCGCTGGATTGGCGCAAACGGACAGATACGCAGTATTTT.

This chain links TRBV27 with TRBJ2-1; 9 bases fit TRBD2. Trimming cost V 8 bases and J 3 bases; bases outside gene matches: 5. This CDR3 has 14 amino acids. From germline, CDR1 is MNHEY and CDR2 SMNVEV (reference sequence). DNA of the CDR3: TGTGCCAGCGGAAGTAGCGGGGGCTACAATGAGCAGTTCTTC. It yields the protein CASGSSGGYNEQFF.

The chain uses TRBV2 and TRBJ1-1, with no clear D. The CDR3 runs 14 residues. Germline V gene data show CDR1 as SNHLY and CDR2 as FYNNEI. V was shortened by 7 bases and J by 11 bases, with 23 bases between the two germline ends. The CDR3 here is CASTQRAQMAGAFF. CDR3 DNA sequence: TGTGCCAGCACCCAACGGGCCCAGATGGCTGGGGCTTTCTTT.

The CDR3 sequence: CASSSTRGHQETQYF. CDR3 coding DNA: TGTGCCAGCAGCTCCACGAGGGGACACCAAGAGACCCAGTACTTC. The chain employs TRBV7-9 and TRBJ2-5; possibly TRBD1 or TRBD2 for D (5 bases each). V was cut by 4 bases and J by 0 bases, with 12 bases left in between. Germline CDR1 and CDR2: SEHNR and FQNEAQ (reference sequence). The CDR3 is 15 residues long.

This sequence joins TRBV5-5 and TRBJ1-1; weak D call: TRBD1 (5 bases). Germline CDR1 SGHKS, CDR2 YYEKEE (reference sequence). V was cut by 2 bases and J by 5 bases, with 10 bases left in between. The CDR3 loop spans 13 amino acids. Written as DNA, the CDR3 is TGTGCCAGCAGCTTAAACAGGATTACTGAAGCTTTCTTT. Encoded protein: CASSLNRITEAFF.

This clone is medium-sized (0.01 to 0.1%) in the sample. The chain uses TRBV5-1 and TRBJ1-6, with D perhaps matching TRBD1 (5 bases). Germline V gene sequence: CDR1 SGHRS, CDR2 YFSETQ. There are 15 residues in the CDR3. V was pared by 0 bases and J by 8 bases, with 12 bases between. CDR3 residues: CASSLAEGSDSPLHF. The CDR3, as DNA: TGCGCCAGCAGCTTGGCCGAGGGGAGTGATTCACCCCTCCACTTT.

The V and J genes are TRBV27 and TRBJ1-5, with 9 bases fitting TRBD1. V dropped 3 bases and J dropped 6; count of bases not matched to a gene: 0. CDR3 length: 13 amino acids. Germline loops: CDR1 MNHEY, CDR2 SMNVEV (reference sequence). DNA of the CDR3: TGTGCCAGCAGTTTGACAGGGGGTCAGCCCCAGCATTTT. This encodes CASSLTGGQPQHF.

The chain recombines TRBV19 with TRBJ1-2, with TRBD1 matching 8 bases. Germline assignment: CDR1 LNHDA and CDR2 SQIVND (reference sequence). J was trimmed by 2 bases and V by 5 bases; bases with no gene match: 4. The CDR3 extends over 14 amino acids. As DNA, the CDR3 is TGTGCCAGTAGTTCGGCAGGGGGCAACTATGGCTACACCTTC. Protein: CASSSAGGNYGYTF.

The chain is built from TRBV19 and TRBJ1-1; 8 bases line up with TRBD1. V lost 4 bases, J lost 5 bases, and 6 bases stayed unmatched. The CDR3 runs to 14 residues. CDR1 and CDR2 (germline): LNHDA, SQIVND (reference sequence). The CDR3 region is CASSTGGSWTEAFF. CDR3 in DNA: TGTGCCAGTAGTACAGGGGGCTCGTGGACTGAAGCTTTCTTT. The full variable domain, rest sourced from reference TRBV19 and TRBJ1-1, is DGGITQSPKYLFRKEGQNVTLSCEQNLNHDAMYWYRQDPGQGLRLIYYSQIVNDFQKGDIAEGYSVSREKKESFPLTVTSAQKNPTAFYLCASSTGGSWTEAFFGQGTRLTVV.

The chain employs TRBV27 and TRBJ1-5; TRBD1 might be the D (6 bases). The CDR3 has 13 amino acids. V was shortened by 3 bases and J by 4 bases, with 7 bases between the two germline ends. Germline lookup yields CDR1 MNHEY and CDR2 SMNVEV (reference sequence). The CDR3 loop is CASSFDRNQPQHF. CDR3 nucleotide sequence: TGTGCCAGCAGTTTCGACAGGAATCAGCCCCAGCATTTT.

V gene TRBV15 combines with J gene TRBJ2-3, with D possibly TRBD1 on 6 matching bases. The germline V gene has CDR1 LNHNV and CDR2 YYDKDF (reference sequence). The CDR3 is 13 residues long. Trimming took off 6 bases at V and 2 bases at J, with 9 bases between the two ends. CDR3 bases: TGTGCCACCAGTACAGGGACCACAGATACGCAGTATTTT. Translation gives CATSTGTTDTQYF.

This sequence joins TRBV2 and TRBJ2-1; TRBD2 is a possible D gene (5 bases). Germline V gene lookup returns CDR1 SNHLY and CDR2 FYNNEI. V dropped 10 bases and J dropped 6 bases, with 16 bases sitting between them. The CDR3 loop spans 13 amino acids. The CDR3 sequence is CATGNEGLNEQFF. The CDR3 bases are TGTGCCACCGGGAATGAGGGTCTCAATGAGCAGTTCTTC.

This clone appeared a few times. The V gene is TRBV7-9, the J gene TRBJ2-7, with D possibly TRBD2 on 5 matching bases. Germline CDR1 SEHNR, CDR2 FQNEAQ (reference sequence). This CDR3 is 15 amino acids long. Trimming cost V 3 bases and J 5 bases, with 17 bases left between them. The CDR3 loop is CASSFYEGRVDEQYF. For the CDR3, the DNA is TGTGCCAGCAGCTTCTACGAGGGTCGGGTGGACGAGCAGTACTTC. Full variable domain (remainder filled in from reference TRBV7-9 and TRBJ2-7): DTGVSQNPRHKITKRGQNVTFRCDPISEHNRLYWYRQTLGQGPEFLTYFQNEAQLEKSRLLSDRFSAERPKGSFSTLEIQRTEQGDSAMYLCASSFYEGRVDEQYFGPGTRLTVT.

This clone was seen a handful of times. This chain links TRBV5-1 with TRBJ2-7, with D tentatively TRBD2 (5 bases). Trimming cost V 0 bases and J 0 bases, with 10 bases left between them. The CDR3 runs to 15 residues. CDR1 SGHRS and CDR2 YFSETQ come from the germline V gene. CDR3 sequence: CASSLEASTSYEQYF. The CDR3 DNA sequence: TGCGCCAGCAGCTTGGAAGCTAGCACCTCCTACGAGCAGTACTTC.

This chain joins TRBV15 and TRBJ1-5; D ambiguous. CDR1 and CDR2 from the germline V gene are LNHNV and YYDKDF (reference sequence). The germline V and J ends were trimmed by 3 bases and 3 bases, with 12 bases remaining between them. The CDR3 has 15 amino acids. This CDR3 reads CATSRGPNHNQPQHF. Here the CDR3 DNA reads TGTGCCACCAGCAGGGGCCCCAACCACAATCAGCCCCAGCATTTT.

The chain carries TRBV6-5 and TRBJ2-1; D call uncertain. Trimming removed 0 bases at V and 4 bases at J, with 10 bases between. This CDR3 is 15 amino acids long. Germline V gene sequence: CDR1 MNHEY, CDR2 SVGAGI. The CDR3, as DNA: TGTGCCAGCAGTTACTCGAGAATAGGGTACAATGAGCAGTTCTTC. Its protein is CASSYSRIGYNEQFF.

The gene calls are TRBV7-9 and TRBJ2-5, with TRBD2 as a possible D gene (6 bases). V was pared by 3 bases and J by 7 bases, with 12 bases between. This CDR3 region has 13 residues. Germline CDR1 reads SEHNR; CDR2 reads FQNEAQ (reference sequence). The CDR3 loop is CASSFPLGGTQYF. The DNA for the CDR3 is TGTGCCAGCAGCTTCCCACTCGGGGGGACCCAGTACTTC.

The rearrangement joins TRBV2 to TRBJ2-3, with unresolved D. Trimming took 3 bases from V and 2 from J, leaving 18 bases between them. The CDR3 is 17 amino acids. CDR1 is SNHLY, CDR2 FYNNEI, per germline. The CDR3 protein is CASSDRTSTIPTDTQYF. For the CDR3, the DNA is TGTGCCAGCAGTGATAGGACCTCTACTATACCCACAGATACGCAGTATTTT.

This clone was seen only once. Written as DNA, the CDR3 is TGCGCCAGCAGCTTGGTAGGACTAGCGGGGGTAAGCACAGATACGCAGTATTTT. Its translation: CASSLVGLAGVSTDTQYF. The rearrangement uses TRBV5-1 and TRBJ2-3; 13 bases are a match to TRBD2. CDR1 and CDR2 from the germline V gene are SGHRS and YFSETQ. The J segment lost 0 bases and the V segment lost 0 bases, leaving 4 bases of the junction unmatched. There are 18 residues in the CDR3.

This chain uses TRBV6-1 with TRBJ2-5; no reliable D call. The CDR3 has 13 amino acids. Per the germline V gene, CDR1 is MNHNS and CDR2 is SASEGT. V dropped 3 bases and J dropped 7 bases, with 12 bases sitting between them. The CDR3 sequence: CASSDTARRTQYF. DNA for the CDR3: TGTGCCAGCAGTGATACGGCCCGCAGGACCCAGTACTTC.

A single count supports this clone. This sequence joins TRBV11-2 and TRBJ2-7, with D unresolved. The germline CDR1 and CDR2 sequences are SGHAT and FQNNGV. V was shortened by 4 bases and J by 2 bases, with 18 bases between the two germline ends. The CDR3 is made up of 16 amino acids. The DNA for the CDR3 is TGTGCCAGCAGCTCAGACGCCCGCAGAGAGCCCTACGAGCAGTACTTC. Protein: CASSSDARREPYEQYF.

The chain links TRBV4-1 to TRBJ2-7; D is possibly TRBD2 (6 bases). CDR1 is MGHRA and CDR2 is YSYEKL in the germline V gene. The CDR3 has 15 amino acids. V lost 1 base to trimming and J lost 3 bases, with 13 bases between them. The CDR3 region has the DNA TGCGCCAGCAGCCAAGGGCCCGCCGGGGGCTACGAGCAGTACTTC. Amino acid sequence: CASSQGPAGGYEQYF.

The chain carries TRBV30 and TRBJ2-3; a weak D match, TRBD2 (7 bases). V lost 0 bases and J 3 bases, leaving 13 bases between the germline ends. Germline V CDR1 and CDR2: GTSNPN, SVGIG (reference sequence). CDR3 length: 15 amino acids. For the CDR3, the DNA is TGTGCCTGGAGTGTGGGAGGGGGGGGGACAGATACGCAGTATTTT. Its protein product is CAWSVGGGGTDTQYF.

The rearrangement links TRBV11-1 to TRBJ1-1, with D unresolved. CDR1 SGHAT and CDR2 FQDESV come from the germline V gene (reference sequence). This CDR3 region has 11 residues. V was trimmed by 4 bases and J by 5 bases, leaving 5 bases between them. The CDR3 sequence: CASSSHTEAFF. DNA of the CDR3: TGTGCCAGCAGCTCCCATACTGAAGCTTTCTTT.

The V call is TRBV29-1, the J call TRBJ2-1, with D maybe TRBD2 (5 bases). Germline V gives CDR1 SQVTM, CDR2 ANQGSEA. The ends were cut back, 6 bases at V and 7 bases at J, with 7 bases in the middle. This CDR3 has 10 amino acids. CDR3 nucleotide sequence: TGCAGCGTCGAGGGTAATGAGCAGTTCTTC. Translated, it gives CSVEGNEQFF.

The chain uses TRBV7-9 and TRBJ1-6, with a possible D match to TRBD1 (6 bases). Between the trimmed V and J ends, which lost 2 bases and 0 bases, there was a span of 8 bases. This CDR3 is 16 amino acids long. Looked up from germline, CDR1 is SEHNR and CDR2 is FQNEAQ (reference sequence). The CDR3 DNA sequence: TGTGCCAGCAGCTTAACAGGGAGCTCCTATAATTCACCCCTCCACTTT. Translating gives CASSLTGSSYNSPLHF.

The sample holds one count of this clone. J is TRBJ2-1 and V is TRBV6-5; D gene ambiguous. V lost 6 bases, J lost 1 base, and 7 bases lay in between. Germline assignment: CDR1 MNHEY and CDR2 SVGAGI. The CDR3 extends over 13 amino acids. CDR3 sequence reads: CASSPFSYNEQFF. In nucleotides, the CDR3 is TGTGCCAGCAGCCCCTTTTCCTACAATGAGCAGTTCTTC.

The chain links TRBV18 to TRBJ1-3; 9 nucleotides align to TRBD1. Germline V lookup: CDR1 KGHSH, CDR2 LQKENI. CDR3 length: 15 amino acids. V lost 2 bases and J lost 2; bases outside the gene matches: 1. In DNA form, the CDR3 reads TGTGCCAGCTCACCAGGGACAGGGACTGGAAACACCATATATTTT. This gives the protein CASSPGTGTGNTIYF.

The chain combines TRBV29-1 with TRBJ2-5; the match to TRBD1 covers 10 bases. V shed 6 bases, J shed 5 bases, and the junction held 9 bases outside the gene matches. This CDR3 contains 14 residues. Germline V CDR1 and CDR2: SQVTM, ANQGSEA. The DNA for the CDR3 is TGCAGCGTCATCGGGACAGGGGCGGTCGAGACCCAGTACTTC. It specifies CSVIGTGAVETQYF. The whole variable domain, filled in from reference TRBV29-1 and TRBJ2-5, reads SAVISQKPSRDICQRGTSLTIQCQVDSQVTMMFWYRQQPGQSLTLIATANQGSEATYESGFVIDKFPISRPNLTFSTLTVSNMSPEDSSIYLCSVIGTGAVETQYFGPGTRLLVL.

This sequence joins TRBV10-3 and TRBJ2-2; TRBD1 matches 8 bases. From germline, CDR1 is ENHRY and CDR2 SYGVKD. J lost 1 base, V lost 11 bases, and 6 bases had no gene match. The CDR3 is 14 residues long. Here the CDR3 reads CALRGQENTGELFF. DNA of the CDR3: TGTGCCCTCCGGGGACAGGAGAACACCGGGGAGCTGTTTTTT.

The chain combines TRBV9 with TRBJ2-7, with TRBD2 identical over 9 bases. This CDR3 spans 15 amino acids. Germline lookup yields CDR1 SGDLS and CDR2 YYNGEE. The trim removed 4 bases at V and 3 bases at J, leaving 8 bases unmatched. CDR3 protein: CASSFEAGGYYEQYF. In DNA form, the CDR3 reads TGTGCCAGCAGCTTCGAAGCGGGGGGCTACTACGAGCAGTACTTC.